This record looks at one T cell receptor (beta chain) sequence and its context. Its target is not known. It was with a sample-barcoded 5' primer and a J-beta primer mix that a second PCR of roughly 7 to 12 cycles was run. TCRdb itself ran the 5' RACE reads through MiXCR, one entry per CDR3 protein. The sample lists some 940,000 distinct CDR3 sequences, 29% occurring once. This entry belongs to a study of blood T cells in healthy people across ages. Study-level information: Template switching captured about one barcoded beta molecule per two T cells. Overall study findings and caveats: Lack of knowledge of donor CMV status possibly confounded expanded clonotype changes.

The V and J ends lost 4 bases and 1 base, in that order; junction bases with no gene match: 5. The CDR3 runs 16 residues. Looked up from germline, CDR1 is SGHTS and CDR2 is YDEGEE. These data also featured in a second study, about T cells of mothers and their children. That source adds: A few healthy Caucasian mothers and their six children donated.

The sequence derives from a woman aged 40 to 50 in good health. The chain carries TRBV5-8 and TRBJ2-7; 13 bases line up with TRBD2. Source material: blood. CDR3 amino acids: CASSARLAGGSYEQYF. The CDR3 bases are TGTGCCAGCAGCGCACGACTAGCGGGGGGTTCCTACGAGCAGTACTTC.